These 2 T cell receptor beta chains originate from one sample sequenced in a study of blood T cell repertoires in COVID-19. TCRdb's copy holds only in-frame clones and misses some; the assay was immunoSEQ multiplex PCR. Of some 68,000 clones listed, 87% are singletons. The material sequenced was peripheral blood. These TCRs come from a woman aged 45-60 years with COVID-19, enrolled during active disease.

V is TRBV2 and J is TRBJ1-2; D uncertain. The germline V and J ends were trimmed by 6 bases and 2 bases, with 4 bases remaining between them. The CDR3 totals 11 residues. The germline CDR1 and CDR2 sequences are SNHLY and FYNNEI. The CDR3 DNA sequence: TGTGCCAGCAGCCAGAACTATGGCTACACCTTC. This sequence encodes CASSQNYGYTF. Combining the CDR3 with reference TRBV2 and TRBJ1-2 gives the whole variable domain EPEVTQTPSHQVTQMGQEVILRCVPISNHLYFYWYRQILGQKVEFLVSFYNNEISEKSEIFDDQFSVERPDGSNFTLKIRSTKLEDSAMYFCASSQNYGYTFGSGTRLTVV.

The chain carries TRBV4-2 and TRBJ2-1; TRBD2 aligns across 10 bases. Per the germline V gene, CDR1 is LGHNA and CDR2 is YNFKEQ. The ends lost 5 bases at V and 6 bases at J; junction bases unmatched: 7. The CDR3 sequence is 15 residues long. CDR3 protein: CASSSLAGYSNEQFF. CDR3 bases: TGTGCCAGCAGCTCACTAGCGGGATATTCCAATGAGCAGTTCTTC.